Listed below are T cell receptor beta chains from one sample, sequenced in a study of spatial heterogeneity in lung cancer. TCRdb re-analysed the 5' RACE reads in MiXCR, keeping a single row per CDR3 protein. The sample yields around 23,000 distinct CDR3 sequences, about 3.3% seen once. Source: PBMCs, taken at surgery. All receptors come from a female donor with early-stage non-small cell lung cancer. CDR3s include the opening cysteine and the closing phenylalanine or tryptophan.

J gene	V gene	CDR3 protein
TRBJ1-2	TRBV7-8	CASSPRQGDYGYTF
TRBJ2-5	TRBV5-1	CASRSDPEETQYF
TRBJ2-3	TRBV4-2	CASSQDPYLAVTQYF
TRBJ2-3	TRBV7-8	CASSSSSGPYTDTQYF
TRBJ2-3	TRBV10-1	CASSESGGAQLGTDTQYF
TRBJ2-7	TRBV25-1	CASSPGVPGSYEQYF
TRBJ2-2	TRBV11-1	CASSLEVAVTGELFF
TRBJ2-5	TRBV6-5	CASSPDRGETQYF
TRBJ1-3	TRBV9	CASSVAGTGNTIYF
TRBJ1-4	TRBV28	CASSFPAGGRNEKLFF
TRBJ2-3	TRBV7-9	CASSLVGPRTDTQYF
TRBJ1-1	TRBV18	CASSPGGGNTEAFF
TRBJ2-1	TRBV20-1	CSARGNNEQFF
TRBJ2-3	TRBV6-4	CASSSRAGGTDTQYF
TRBJ2-1	TRBV7-9	CASSLRREGYNEQFF
TRBJ1-5	TRBV2	CASSDRQSHSNQPQHF
TRBJ2-3	TRBV27	CASGAIRDTQYF
TRBJ2-5	TRBV7-9	CASSPIRNRETQYF
TRBJ2-1	TRBV5-1	CASSFGGERFF
TRBJ2-7	TRBV2	CASRTIRDISPYEQYF
TRBJ1-4	TRBV20-1	CSARGLQGEKLFF
TRBJ2-7	TRBV28	CASSSTRLYEQYF
TRBJ2-3	TRBV6-1	CASSGLSSTDTQYF
TRBJ2-1	TRBV27	CASSWGSSYNEQFF
TRBJ2-2	TRBV12-3/TRBV12-4	CASSLVSTGELFF
TRBJ2-3	TRBV20-1	CSPVSSGSPSTDTQYF
TRBJ2-3	TRBV9	CASSVAGVFQGADTQYF
TRBJ2-3	TRBV5-1	CASSLAGAGSTDTQYF
TRBJ2-1	TRBV10-3	CAISESTWESSYNEQFF
TRBJ2-7	TRBV28	CASRYRGRTHEQYF
TRBJ2-2	TRBV5-1	CASSRPGHDTGELFF
TRBJ1-5	TRBV30	CAWSRGTGNQPQHF
TRBJ2-3	TRBV29-1	CSVGVLAGQYF
TRBJ1-3	TRBV12-3/TRBV12-4	CASLISHNSGNTIYF
TRBJ2-1	TRBV6-2/TRBV6-3	CASSYWAGPTSLSSYNEQFF
TRBJ1-1	TRBV29-1	CSVEGGGTEAFF
TRBJ2-2	TRBV10-2	CASSTGVLFAGELFF
TRBJ2-7	TRBV5-1	CASSLALAGAEQYF
TRBJ1-1	TRBV6-5	CASRRDREVTEAFF
TRBJ2-1	TRBV5-1	CASSLEGTSRYNEQFF
TRBJ1-2	TRBV7-9	CASGFGRENYGYTF
TRBJ2-3	TRBV18	CASSPPGYQRGRGTDTQYF
TRBJ2-7	TRBV20-1	CSARGGAASYEQYF
TRBJ2-5	TRBV19	CASTDRGEETQYF
TRBJ2-7	TRBV9	CASSPMSGSYEQYF
TRBJ2-7	TRBV7-9	CASSYGTGGFPYEQYF
TRBJ2-7	TRBV2	CASKGLLNYEQYF
TRBJ1-2	TRBV5-1	CASSPDRSGYTF
TRBJ2-1	TRBV7-3	CASSLLQGSGTGKFF
TRBJ2-5	TRBV7-2	CASSFGTSEETQYF
TRBJ2-1	TRBV28	CASSPGDLYNEQFF